This record covers a single TCR beta chain. The data were obtained in a study of blood T cell repertoires in COVID-19. V was shortened by 1 base and J by 12 bases, with 10 bases between the two germline ends. In germline, CDR1 is SEHNR, CDR2 FQNEAQ (reference sequence). This CDR3 spans 12 amino acids. Clones were sequenced by immunoSEQ multiplex PCR, and TCRdb holds only the in-frame ones, with some missing. Of about 400,000 clones detected, 70% to 90% appear once; the ten largest clones hold roughly 2%. The receptor was isolated from a woman in her forties with acute COVID-19. This sequence joins TRBV7-9 and TRBJ2-1; possible D gene TRBD2, 6 bases. The specimen sequenced was PBMCs or T cells enriched from blood (not recorded which). CDR3: CASSLVGGSQFF. CDR3 nucleotides: TGTGCCAGCAGCTTAGTGGGGGGATCGCAGTTCTTC.